These 2 T cell receptor beta chains came from one sample sequenced in a study of blood T cell repertoires in COVID-19. Profiling relied on immunoSEQ multiplex PCR, and the TCRdb table lists in-frame clones only, not all of them. Here the sample spans 470,000 or so clones, 80% to 90% being singletons. Sequencing used peripheral blood. The receptors were gathered from a human donor in a cohort sampled during active COVID-19.

V and J are TRBV3-1 (or the pseudogene TRBV3-2) and TRBJ1-1; D is undetermined. CDR1 LGHDT and CDR2 YNNKEL come from the germline V gene (reference sequence). The CDR3 runs to 13 residues. Trimming cost V 4 bases and J 5 bases, with 11 bases left between them. The CDR3 sequence: CASSLLSGTEAFF. The CDR3 DNA follows: TGTGCCAGCAGCCTCCTGAGCGGGACTGAAGCTTTCTTT.

The chain links TRBV7-3 to TRBJ1-2, with D hard to call. This CDR3 is 13 amino acids long. Germline assignment: CDR1 SGHTA and CDR2 FQGTGA. V was pared by 4 bases and J by 4 bases, with 10 bases between. This CDR3 reads CASSSNGGYGYTF. The CDR3 bases are TGTGCCAGCAGCTCCAACGGAGGCTATGGCTACACCTTC. The variable domain in full, completed from reference TRBV7-3 and TRBJ1-2, reads GAGVSQTPSNKVTEKGKYVELRCDPISGHTALYWYRQSLGQGPEFLIYFQGTGAADDSGLPNDRFFAVRPEGSVSTLKIQRTERGDSAVYLCASSSNGGYGYTFGSGTRLTVV.